This T cell receptor (beta chain) was found in a study of blood T cell repertoires in COVID-19 (dated by TCRdb to the early 2020s). At the level of the whole study: The collaborator samples originated in the United States, Italy and Spain and spanned the acute and convalescent phases of COVID-19. The material from the prospective study consisted of cDNA or gDNA derived from T cells, B-cell-depleted T cells, or PBMCs. Subjects who had been exposed to COVID-19, were actively infected with it, or had recovered from it provided the deeply sampled blood TCRbeta repertoires that made up the dataset. The repertoires were released in a freely available public database intended as a resource for research on the immune response to SARS-CoV-2. The samples were drawn from the first 160 participants of the ongoing ImmuneRACE study and from 1,200 or so subjects provided by 6 global collaborators. Sample metadata almost always included a de-identified subject ID, COVID-19 status, age in years and sex. Where HLA class I and class II types were available, the types were taken from metadata supplied by the sample provider, not from assay-based typing.

The immunoSEQ Assay, a bias-controlled multiplex PCR, was used to amplify TCRbeta CDR3 regions from genomic DNA. As for the authors' bioinformatics: Nucleated cell counts per sample were estimated from amplification of reference gene primers within the assay. To quantify the absolute abundance of each unique TCRbeta CDR3 rearrangement, sequence reads were collapsed and filtered. For each sample, productive Simpson clonality was calculated as the square root of Simpson's diversity index across productive rearrangements. What TCRdb holds here is the immuneACCESS table cut down to in-frame rearrangements. Part of the clones is not present; checked against another copy, under half of the missing clones reflect an unresolved V gene, and the others are unexplained. The DNA was the basis for D and trimming; V, J and clone size are from that table. The sample table contains 65,000 or so clones; only one count was recorded for roughly four fifths of them. The ten largest clones capture around 6.4% of the sample.

This clone was detected once. Its cognate antigen has yet to be identified. Nothing much larger sits one base from this clone, and base qualities are not available. Study-wide findings and limitations: The amount of clinical and demographic metadata varied by source and participant and was provided uncurated.

The collaborating institutions used their own protocols to collect whole blood in K2EDTA tubes. Collaborator samples were shipped for TCRbeta analysis as frozen whole blood, isolated PBMCs, or DNA extracted from either sample type. For CDR1 and CDR2, the germline V gene lists SGHRS and YFSETQ. The junction shows trimming of 2 bases on V and 5 bases on J, plus 16 bases between the germline ends. The cysteine opens and the phenylalanine closes a CDR3 of 15 amino acids. Only CDR3 DNA is held: 45 bases, read in frame from base 1. Here the chain combines TRBV5-1 and TRBJ1-2, with TRBD1 as a weak D call on 6 bases. The receptor was isolated from a woman in her 50s with active or convalescent COVID-19. The sequencing sample was made of peripheral blood. Here is the DNA: TGCGCCAGCAGCTTTTCCCTACAGGGTAATTATGGCTACACCTTC. The resulting protein is CASSFSLQGNYGYTF.